This T cell receptor beta chain was identified during a study of graft-versus-host responses after intestinal transplantation. Study-wide results and caveats: Some patients had graft-donor T cell macrochimerism, and their allografts showed high graft-versus-host to host-versus-graft clonal ratios. HvG clone declines early post-transplant were associated with peak circulating GvH levels. Recipient marrow harbored GvH clones, some of which surfaced first in ileum or blood.

TCRdb's copy holds only in-frame clones and misses some; the assay was immunoSEQ multiplex PCR. Of some 93,000 clones listed, over 75% were seen once; the top ten hold approximately 0.54%. In the case of this clone: Its antigen is not identified.

Losses at the gene ends were 0 bases for V and 5 bases for J; bases not matched to a gene: 8. This CDR3 is built from 16 residues. Germline V gene data show CDR1 as LGHNA and CDR2 as YSLEER. The material was unstimulated CD8+ T cells sorted from spleen or lymph node cells, obtained before intestinal transplant. The V gene is TRBV4-3, the J gene TRBJ1-1; 8 nucleotides line up with TRBD1. The TCR sequence derives from a human donor who received an intestinal transplant. For the CDR3, the DNA is TGCGCCAGCAGCCAAGAGACTACAGGGGGAGGGACTGAAGCTTTCTTT. This encodes CASSQETTGGGTEAFF.